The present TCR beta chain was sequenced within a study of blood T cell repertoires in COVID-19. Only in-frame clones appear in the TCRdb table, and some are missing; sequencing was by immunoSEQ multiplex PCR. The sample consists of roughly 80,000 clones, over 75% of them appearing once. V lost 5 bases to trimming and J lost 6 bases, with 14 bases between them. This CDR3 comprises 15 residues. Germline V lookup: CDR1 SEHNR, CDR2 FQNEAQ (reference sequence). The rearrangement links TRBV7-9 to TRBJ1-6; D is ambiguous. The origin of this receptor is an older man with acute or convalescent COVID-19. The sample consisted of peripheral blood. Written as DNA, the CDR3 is TGTGCCAGCAGCCCCGTGAGAGGCGGTAATTCACCCCTCCACTTT. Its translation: CASSPVRGGNSPLHF.